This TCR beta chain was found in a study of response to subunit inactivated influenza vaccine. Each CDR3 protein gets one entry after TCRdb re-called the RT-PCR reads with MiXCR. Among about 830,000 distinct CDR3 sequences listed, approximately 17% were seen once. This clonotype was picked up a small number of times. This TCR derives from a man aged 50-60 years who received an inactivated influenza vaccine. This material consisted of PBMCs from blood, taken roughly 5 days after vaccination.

In DNA form, the CDR3 reads TGTGCCAGCAGCGGGACAGGGGGCCCGCAGAACACTGAAGCTTTCTTT. It specifies CASSGTGGPQNTEAFF. V gene TRBV6-1 combines with J gene TRBJ1-1; 12 bases are shared with TRBD1. V was pared by 6 bases and J by 1 base, with 6 bases of the junction left unmatched. Germline CDR1 MNHNS, CDR2 SASEGT. The CDR3 runs to 16 residues.